This passage covers 27 T cell receptor beta chains from one sample sequenced in a study of chemoradiotherapy in HPV16-positive cancers. Here immunoSEQ multiplex PCR was the method, and the copy in TCRdb shows in-frame clones only, minus some. The sample contains 12,000 or so clones, approximately 87% of which appear only once. The sequenced sample was blood, obtained from a patient who underwent chemoradiotherapy. The receptors stem from a human donor with HPV-associated anogenital cancer.

The chain links TRBV29-1 to TRBJ2-5, with TRBD2 identical over 7 bases. Matching the DNA end better, TRBJ2-7 makes the J call doubtful. CDR3 length: 15 amino acids. The germline CDR1 and CDR2 sequences are SQVTM and ANQGSEA. The CDR3 loop is CSVYVEAGEIYEQYF. CDR3 DNA sequence: TGCAGCGTTTATGTCGAGGCGGGGGAGATCTACGAGCAGTACTTC.

The rearrangement links TRBV4-2 to TRBJ1-4, with D possibly being TRBD1 (5 bases). The CDR3 consists of 14 residues. Looked up from germline, CDR1 is LGHNA and CDR2 is YNFKEQ. V was shortened by 4 bases and J by 7 bases, with 13 bases between the two germline ends. The CDR3 DNA reads as TGTGCCAGCAGCCTGGGACTCCAGGCTGAAAAACTGTTTTTT. Its translation is CASSLGLQAEKLFF.

The chain carries TRBV7-2 and TRBJ2-3, with 8 nucleotides matching TRBD2. CDR3 length: 15 amino acids. V lost 7 bases, J lost 2 bases, and 8 bases stayed unmatched. Germline values: CDR1 SGHTA, CDR2 FQGNSA. In DNA form, the CDR3 reads TGTGCCAGCACCTTGGGACTAGTGCCCACAGATACGCAGTATTTT. Its protein is CASTLGLVPTDTQYF. The variable domain in full, with the rest retrieved from reference TRBV7-2 and TRBJ2-3, is GAGVSQSPSNKVTEKGKDVELRCDPISGHTALYWYRQSLGQGLEFLIYFQGNSAPDKSGLPSDRFSAERTGGSVSTLTIQRTQQEDSAVYLCASTLGLVPTDTQYFGPGTRLTVL.

J is TRBJ1-4 and V is TRBV6-5; 9 bases line up with TRBD1. The CDR3 totals 14 residues. Germline lookup yields CDR1 MNHEY and CDR2 SVGAGI. Trimming removed 5 bases from V and 8 bases from J; junction bases left unmatched: 6. The chain's CDR3 is CASSIDRGNEKLFF. CDR3 DNA sequence: TGTGCCAGCAGTATCGACAGGGGGAACGAAAAACTGTTTTTT.

The chain employs TRBV7-9 and TRBJ2-5; 10 positions match TRBD2. This CDR3 is 16 amino acids long. V was pared by 2 bases and J by 2 bases, with 5 bases of the junction left unmatched. Germline V gene data show CDR1 as SEHNR and CDR2 as FQNEAQ (reference sequence). The CDR3 is CASSLQPAGGQETQYF. The CDR3 bases are TGTGCCAGCAGCTTACAGCCAGCGGGGGGGCAAGAGACCCAGTACTTC.

This clone was found once. The chain links TRBV6-1 to TRBJ2-7; perhaps TRBD2 as D (5 bases). This CDR3 region has 15 residues. From germline, CDR1 is MNHNS and CDR2 SASEGT. With 2 bases removed from V and 0 bases from J, the gap between germline ends came to 11 bases. CDR3 amino acids: CASSEQAGNSYEQYF. In DNA form, the CDR3 reads TGTGCCAGCAGTGAACAGGCCGGGAACTCCTACGAGCAGTACTTC.

The rearrangement joins TRBV7-2 to TRBJ2-2; 9 bases line up with TRBD2. Trimming took 4 bases from V and 6 from J; bases not matched to a gene: 0. The CDR3 runs to 13 residues. Germline V CDR1 and CDR2: SGHTA, FQGNSA. CDR3 in amino acids: CASSWTSAGELFF. DNA for the CDR3: TGTGCCAGCAGCTGGACTAGCGCCGGGGAGCTGTTTTTT.

The genes are TRBV7-9 and TRBJ2-7; 8 nucleotides align to TRBD1. CDR1 is SEHNR and CDR2 is FQNEAQ in the germline V gene (reference sequence). The V segment lost 4 bases and the J segment 2 bases; nucleotides outside the gene matches: 10. This CDR3 region has 16 residues. The CDR3 region is CASSYDGTGRTYEQYF. The CDR3 DNA reads as TGTGCCAGCAGCTATGATGGGACAGGTAGAACCTACGAGCAGTACTTC.

DNA for the CDR3: TGTGCCAGCAGTTACGACAGGGGTAACTATGGCTACACCTTC. Translating gives CASSYDRGNYGYTF. The chain has TRBV6-5 and TRBJ1-2; TRBD1 aligns across 8 bases. V was clipped by 2 bases and J by 1 base; unmatched bases: 0. Germline V gene data show CDR1 as MNHEY and CDR2 as SVGAGI. This CDR3 region has 14 residues.

The chain employs TRBV7-9 and TRBJ1-2; D is undetermined. The CDR3 consists of 14 residues. Looked up from germline, CDR1 is SEHNR and CDR2 is FQNEAQ (reference sequence). V was trimmed by 4 bases and J by 8 bases, leaving 17 bases between them. CDR3 loop: CASSSLFQTGGYTF. In DNA form, the CDR3 reads TGTGCCAGCAGCTCCTTGTTTCAAACGGGAGGCTACACCTTC.

This chain connects TRBV4-1 to TRBJ1-1, with D unresolved. This CDR3 region has 14 residues. Germline V gives CDR1 MGHRA, CDR2 YSYEKL. The V gene lost 3 bases and the J gene lost 5 bases, with 13 bases spanning the gap. The CDR3 reads CASSHLIQRTEAFF. The DNA for the CDR3 is TGCGCCAGCAGCCACCTTATACAGAGGACTGAAGCTTTCTTT.

This clone appeared a few times. V usage is TRBV6-4 and J usage is TRBJ2-1, with D perhaps TRBD1 or TRBD2 (5 bases each). The V gene lost 2 bases and the J gene lost 7 bases, with 12 bases spanning the gap. CDR1 is MRHNA, CDR2 SNTAGT, per germline. The CDR3 is 14 amino acids. The CDR3 region is CASSDGNEGNEQFF. The CDR3 DNA is TGTGCCAGCAGTGACGGAAACGAGGGGAATGAGCAGTTCTTC.

The V and J genes are TRBV7-2 and TRBJ2-7, with 9 bases identical to TRBD2. Trimming removed 1 base from V and 3 bases from J; junction bases left unmatched: 4. Looked up from germline, CDR1 is SGHTA and CDR2 is FQGNSA. This CDR3 spans 15 amino acids. The CDR3 bases are TGTGCCAGCAGCTTAGGTCTAGCGGGGTTCTACGAGCAGTACTTC. The encoded protein is CASSLGLAGFYEQYF.

The rearrangement uses TRBV6-1 and TRBJ1-6, with a weak D call TRBD1 (6 bases). With 5 bases removed from V and 5 bases from J, the gap between germline ends came to 10 bases. In germline, CDR1 is MNHNS, CDR2 SASEGT. The CDR3 is 14 amino acids. The CDR3 region has the DNA TGTGCCAGCAGTCGGACAGTTGATAATTCACCCCTCCACTTT. This encodes CASSRTVDNSPLHF.

The rearrangement links TRBV27 to TRBJ2-7, with 7 positions matching TRBD2. CDR1 is MNHEY, CDR2 SMNVEV, per germline (reference sequence). V gave up 5 bases and J gave up 6 bases; unmatched junction bases: 7. The CDR3 loop spans 13 amino acids. This chain's CDR3 is CASSPAREGEQYF. In nucleotides, the CDR3 is TGTGCCAGCAGTCCCGCAAGGGAGGGCGAGCAGTACTTC.

The chain links TRBV6-5 to TRBJ2-5; TRBD2 might be the D (6 bases). The closer fit of TRBJ2-7 to the DNA end suggests the J call may be wrong. Germline V CDR1 and CDR2: MNHEY, SVGAGI. The CDR3 has 16 amino acids. CDR3 DNA sequence: TGTGCCAGCAGTTCCCCAAGGCTCGGGGGCTCCTACGAGCAGTACTTC. It translates to CASSSPRLGGSYEQYF.

V gene TRBV27 combines with J gene TRBJ2-5; D call uncertain. Trimming shortened V by 2 bases and J by 5 bases, and 18 bases separated the two germline ends. CDR1 and CDR2 from the germline V gene are MNHEY and SMNVEV (reference sequence). The CDR3 is 16 amino acids. Here the CDR3 DNA reads TGTGCCAGCAGTTTAACCCCCTCCAGTCTATCCGAGACCCAGTACTTC. Translating gives CASSLTPSSLSETQYF.

The rearrangement links TRBV30 to TRBJ2-1; D unclear. CDR3 length: 13 residues. Germline V CDR1 and CDR2: GTSNPN, SVGIG (reference sequence). V was shortened by 1 base and J by 9 bases, with 13 bases between the two germline ends. Written as DNA, the CDR3 is TGTGCCTGGAGTGATCTTGGCCCAAGTGAGCAGTTCTTC. This encodes CAWSDLGPSEQFF.

The chain employs TRBV6-5 and TRBJ2-5, with 10 bases aligning to TRBD1. Near its end, the DNA agrees better with TRBJ2-7, so the J call may be wrong. The CDR3 is 14 residues long. In germline, CDR1 is MNHEY, CDR2 SVGAGI. The CDR3 region has the DNA TGTGCCAGCAGTCACGGACAGGGGGCCTACGAGCAGTACTTC. It codes for CASSHGQGAYEQYF.

The chain recombines TRBV19 with TRBJ2-7, with D maybe TRBD2 (6 bases). The ends were cut back, 2 bases at V and 6 bases at J, with 14 bases in the middle. Germline V gene sequence: CDR1 LNHDA, CDR2 SQIVND (reference sequence). The CDR3 is 14 amino acids. The CDR3 DNA follows: TGTGCCAGTAGTATACCGGAATGGGGAGGCGAGCAGTACTTC. Translating it yields CASSIPEWGGEQYF.

The chain joins TRBV6-6 to TRBJ2-7; 7 nucleotides agree with TRBD2. Germline lookup yields CDR1 MNHNY and CDR2 SVGAGI (reference sequence). The length of the CDR3 is 15 residues. V shed 6 bases, J shed 4 bases, and the junction held 12 bases outside the gene matches. CDR3 sequence: CASSNGSGEKYEQYF. As DNA, the CDR3 is TGTGCCAGCAGCAACGGAAGCGGGGAGAAGTACGAGCAGTACTTC.

CDR3 protein: CASSYSGGTQYF. CDR3 in DNA: TGTGCCAGCAGTTACTCAGGGGGGACCCAGTACTTC. This chain links TRBV6-5 with TRBJ2-5; TRBD1 might be the D (6 bases). Trimming shortened V by 0 bases and J by 7 bases, and 6 bases separated the two germline ends. The CDR3 is 12 amino acids. Germline V lookup: CDR1 MNHEY, CDR2 SVGAGI.

The chain combines TRBV7-9 with TRBJ2-7, with 8 bases identical to TRBD2. Germline values: CDR1 SEHNR, CDR2 FQNEAQ (reference sequence). J gave up 2 bases and V 10 bases, and 10 bases lay outside the gene matches. This CDR3 comprises 14 residues. The CDR3 DNA follows: TGTGCCACCCTTCGGGGGGGTGACACCTACGAGCAGTACTTC. Protein: CATLRGGDTYEQYF.

The chain recombines TRBV6-1 with TRBJ2-5; 10 positions match TRBD2. The CDR3 spans 16 residues. Germline values: CDR1 MNHNS, CDR2 SASEGT. Germline trimming cut 4 bases from V and 1 base from J; bases unmatched to any gene: 6. The CDR3 bases are TGTGCCAGCAGTGGCACTAGCGGGGCCCGCCAAGAGACCCAGTACTTC. Translating it yields CASSGTSGARQETQYF.

Worth noting for this clone: Other DNA variants within this sample encode the same CDR3. The chain combines TRBV5-4 with TRBJ1-2; possibly TRBD1 for D (5 bases). This CDR3 contains 13 residues. The germline V and J ends were trimmed by 2 bases and 3 bases, with 8 bases remaining between them. Germline V CDR1 and CDR2: SGHNT, YYREEE (reference sequence). In DNA, the CDR3 is TGTGCCAGCAGCTTCGGGGGTGACTATGGCTACACCTTC. Its protein product is CASSFGGDYGYTF.

The chain uses TRBV9 and TRBJ2-1; 9 nucleotides line up with TRBD2. Germline V gene data show CDR1 as SGDLS and CDR2 as YYNGEE. The CDR3 is made up of 17 amino acids. Unmatched junction bases numbered 10, after V lost 3 bases and J lost 3 bases. CDR3 sequence (DNA): TGTGCCAGCAGCGGGTTTAGCGGGGGACCCTACTACAATGAGCAGTTCTTC. This codes for CASSGFSGGPYYNEQFF.

J is TRBJ1-5 and V is TRBV30; D gene uncertain. The CDR3 sequence is 13 residues long. CDR1 is GTSNPN and CDR2 is SVGIG in the germline V gene (reference sequence). The V gene lost 2 bases and the J gene lost 2 bases, with 7 bases spanning the gap. Written as DNA, the CDR3 is TGTGCCTGGAGTAATGGGGGCAATCAGCCCCAGCATTTT. This encodes CAWSNGGNQPQHF.